These 20 T cell receptor beta chains came from one sample sequenced in a study of T-cell reconstitution after alpha-beta-depleted transplantation in children. Preparation of the TCRbeta library used unique molecular identifiers. Each CDR3 protein is one row after TCRdb ran MiXCR on the PCR reads. There are approximately 400,000 distinct CDR3 sequences in the sample; around 15% occur only once, and around 30% lies in the top ten. The sequences come from PBMCs, mostly from graft donor cells, collected 360 days after TCRalphabeta/CD19-depleted stem cell transplant. The receptors shown here come from a boy under three years old who had a stem cell transplant for Wiskott-Aldrich syndrome, so the T cells may come from the graft donor.

This clonotype showed up just a few times. V gene TRBV4-3 combines with J gene TRBJ2-3; D might be TRBD2 (5 bases). Germline lookup yields CDR1 LGHNA and CDR2 YSLEER. The CDR3 runs to 18 residues. The V gene lost 1 base and the J gene lost 2 bases, with 19 bases spanning the gap. The chain's CDR3 is CASSQVGLGREYTDTQYF. DNA for the CDR3: TGCGCCAGCAGCCAAGTCGGGCTGGGAAGGGAGTACACAGATACGCAGTATTTT.

Only a few counts were recorded for this clonotype. V usage is TRBV20-1 and J usage is TRBJ2-2; 8 nucleotides align to TRBD2. CDR1 DFQATT and CDR2 SNEGSKA come from the germline V gene (reference sequence). The CDR3 contains 13 residues. J gave up 5 bases and V 6 bases, and 5 bases lay outside the gene matches. As DNA, the CDR3 is TGCAGTGCGCCAGTAGCGGGGACCGGGGAGCTGTTTTTT. This gives the protein CSAPVAGTGELFF.

The V call is TRBV5-1, the J call TRBJ2-3; no clear D gene. There are 15 residues in the CDR3. Looked up from germline, CDR1 is SGHRS and CDR2 is YFSETQ. The ends were cut back, 0 bases at V and 2 bases at J, with 10 bases in the middle. The chain's CDR3 is CASSLGRANTDTQYF. DNA of the CDR3: TGCGCCAGCAGCTTGGGACGGGCTAACACAGATACGCAGTATTTT.

This clonotype has only a few counts. J is TRBJ2-1 and V is TRBV18; D remains unclear. The CDR3 runs 12 residues. Germline-derived CDR1 and CDR2 are KGHSH and LQKENI. V was trimmed by 1 base and J by 10 bases, leaving 8 bases between them. This CDR3 is CASSPRAREQFF. The CDR3 DNA is TGTGCCAGCTCACCACGGGCTCGGGAGCAGTTCTTC. Drawing the rest from reference TRBV18 and TRBJ2-1, the complete variable domain is NAGVMQNPRHLVRRRGQEARLRCSPMKGHSHVYWYRQLPEEGLKFMVYLQKENIIDESGMPKERFSAEFPKEGPSILRIQQVVRGDSAAYFCASSPRAREQFFGPGTRLTVL.

This clonotype has at least ten counts. V and J are TRBV5-1 and TRBJ1-4, with D possibly matching TRBD1 (5 bases). The CDR3 contains 14 residues. Trimming left V 2 bases short and J 8 bases short, with 13 bases between. The germline CDR1 and CDR2 sequences are SGHRS and YFSETQ. Here the CDR3 reads CASSLGQGAEKLFF. The CDR3 region has the DNA TGCGCCAGCAGCTTAGGGCAGGGCGCGGAAAAACTGTTTTTT.

This clonotype was seen only a few times. This chain joins TRBV2 and TRBJ1-1; TRBD1 is a possible D gene (5 bases). Deletions cut 6 bases from V and 1 base from J, with 12 bases between. This CDR3 has 14 amino acids. Per germline, CDR1 SNHLY and CDR2 FYNNEI. CDR3 residues: CASRDRGQNTEAFF. CDR3 bases: TGTGCCAGCAGGGACCGGGGCCAGAACACTGAAGCTTTCTTT.

The chain combines TRBV20-1 with TRBJ2-5; D gene ambiguous. Looked up from germline, CDR1 is DFQATT and CDR2 is SNEGSKA (reference sequence). This CDR3 contains 13 residues. V lost 6 bases, J lost 3 bases, and 14 bases lay in between. The CDR3 sequence is CSAPHSGEETQYF. The CDR3 DNA reads TGCAGTGCGCCGCATTCAGGTGAAGAGACCCAGTACTTC.

The V call is TRBV2, the J call TRBJ2-3; 14 nucleotides match TRBD2. Germline V gives CDR1 SNHLY, CDR2 FYNNEI. The CDR3 loop spans 18 amino acids. V dropped 6 bases and J dropped 0; count of bases not matched to a gene: 8. The CDR3 DNA is TGTGCCAGCAGCCGACTAGCGGGAGGGTTATTTAGCACAGATACGCAGTATTTT. It specifies CASSRLAGGLFSTDTQYF.

The rearrangement links TRBV21-1 to TRBJ2-1. TRBV21-1 represents a pseudogene. The CDR3 loop spans 12 amino acids. The CDR3 coding sequence is TGTGCCAGACAGGGCTCCTACAATGAGCAGTTCTTC. Protein product: CARQGSYNEQFF.

Many counts were recorded for this clonotype. The chain couples TRBV12-3 or TRBV12-4 to TRBJ2-1, with TRBD2 matching 10 bases. This CDR3 spans 17 amino acids. With 4 bases clipped from V and 4 bases from J, the junction kept 10 bases outside the gene matches. CDR3 DNA sequence: TGTGCCAGCAGTTCTCAAATTCTAGCGGGAGTTTACAATGAGCAGTTCTTC. Translating it yields CASSSQILAGVYNEQFF.

This clonotype was counted between two and nine times. The chain uses TRBV6-1 and TRBJ2-7; 11 bases agree with TRBD1. Germline CDR1 and CDR2: MNHNS and SASEGT. Trimming took 6 bases from V and 6 from J; bases not matched to a gene: 10. The CDR3 is 15 amino acids. For the CDR3, the DNA is TGTGCCAGCAGCCCCGGGACAGGGGGATCAAGCGAGCAGTACTTC. As protein: CASSPGTGGSSEQYF.

The chain links TRBV27 to TRBJ2-7; D tentatively reads TRBD1 or TRBD2 (5 bases each). The CDR3 runs to 16 residues. Trimming left V 3 bases short and J 0 bases short, with 15 bases between. Germline CDR1 is MNHEY and CDR2 is SMNVEV (reference sequence). CDR3: CASSFRVTAVSYEQYF. In nucleotides, the CDR3 is TGTGCCAGCAGTTTCCGTGTGACAGCGGTCTCCTACGAGCAGTACTTC.

This chain uses TRBV12-3 or TRBV12-4 with TRBJ1-3; TRBD1 matches 8 bases. CDR3 length: 15 amino acids. Germline trimming cut 7 bases from V and 3 bases from J; bases unmatched to any gene: 8. CDR3 in DNA: TGTGCCAGCACCAGGGACAGGCTTTTTGGAAACACCATATATTTT. This codes for CASTRDRLFGNTIYF.

The rearrangement links TRBV7-9 to TRBJ2-5, with a possible D match to TRBD2 (6 bases). The germline gives CDR1 SEHNR, CDR2 FQNEAQ (reference sequence). CDR3 length equals 14 residues. Trimming removed 5 bases from V and 5 bases from J, with 15 bases in between. The CDR3 loop reads CASSEIGGEETQYF. The CDR3, as DNA: TGTGCCAGCAGCGAAATAGGAGGGGAGGAGACCCAGTACTTC. The full variable domain, its missing parts supplied by reference TRBV7-9 and TRBJ2-5, is DTGVSQNPRHKITKRGQNVTFRCDPISEHNRLYWYRQTLGQGPEFLTYFQNEAQLEKSRLLSDRFSAERPKGSFSTLEIQRTEQGDSAMYLCASSEIGGEETQYFGPGTRLLVL.

This clonotype was seen more than once but under ten times. The chain couples TRBV12-3 or TRBV12-4 to TRBJ1-2, with 7 nucleotides matching TRBD1. The CDR3 sequence is 17 residues long. V lost 6 bases to trimming and J lost 5 bases; unmatched junction nucleotides: 18. CDR3 sequence (DNA): TGTGCCAGCAGCCGCCTGAGCCCCCCTGACAGGGTTTATGGCTACACCTTC. Encoded protein: CASSRLSPPDRVYGYTF.

A few counts support this clonotype. The V gene is TRBV20-1, the J gene TRBJ1-1; TRBD1 matches at 7 bases. Germline V gene data show CDR1 as DFQATT and CDR2 as SNEGSKA (reference sequence). This CDR3 contains 16 residues. Germline trimming cut 8 bases from V and 0 bases from J; bases unmatched to any gene: 15. The CDR3: CSSLSWYRGVNTEAFF. The DNA for the CDR3 is TGCAGTAGCCTGAGCTGGTACAGGGGTGTGAACACTGAAGCTTTCTTT.

This clonotype was seen a few times. The V and J genes are TRBV3-1 and TRBJ2-6; TRBD2 agrees at 10 bases. Germline loops: CDR1 LGHDT, CDR2 YNNKEL (reference sequence). V lost 3 bases and J lost 0; bases outside the gene matches: 2. The CDR3 is made up of 17 amino acids. The CDR3 spells CASSHSGRASGANVLTF. The CDR3, as DNA: TGTGCCAGCAGCCACAGCGGGAGGGCCTCTGGGGCCAACGTCCTGACTTTC.

V is TRBV11-1 and J is TRBJ2-3, with D possibly being TRBD2 (6 bases). V was trimmed by 0 bases and J by 4 bases, leaving 20 bases between them. Germline lookup yields CDR1 SGHAT and CDR2 FQDESV (reference sequence). CDR3 length equals 18 residues. Written as DNA, the CDR3 is TGTGCCAGCAGCTTAGCGAAGGGAGAAACTAGCAGGCCAGATACGCAGTATTTT. It translates to CASSLAKGETSRPDTQYF.

The chain's CDR3 is CASSLSARNEQFF. The DNA for the CDR3 is TGTGCCAGCAGCCTTTCCGCCAGGAATGAGCAGTTCTTC. The rearrangement links TRBV7-2 to TRBJ2-1; D is uncertain. The V gene's germline CDR1 is SGHTA and CDR2 FQGNSA. This CDR3 is built from 13 residues. Trimming took 5 bases from V and 7 from J, leaving 12 bases between them.

This clonotype occurred many times. The gene calls are TRBV7-2 and TRBJ2-7; 13 nucleotides match TRBD2. The germline V gene encodes CDR1 SGHTA and CDR2 FQGNSA. V gave up 3 bases and J gave up 0 bases; unmatched junction bases: 8. There are 18 residues in the CDR3. CDR3 coding DNA: TGTGCCAGCAGCTTCGGGACTAGCGGGATTCCGAGCTCCTACGAGCAGTACTTC. It codes for CASSFGTSGIPSSYEQYF.